The entry below describes one TCR beta chain. Participants came from 20 to 25 US areas, aged about 18 to 89 years. Assignments of participants to cohorts depended upon their own reported clinical history. Before they entered the study, exposed participants had met a COVID-19 case within 2 weeks. This sample is part of a study of blood T cell repertoires in COVID-19. Authors' data handling: Amplification of reference gene primers provided the estimated nucleated cell counts. The repertoire was sequenced with immunoSEQ multiplex PCR; TCRdb's copy has only in-frame clones and lacks some. V and J calls and clone size are copied from that table; D and trimming were computed from the DNA. This sample yields some 190,000 clones, of which about four fifths are seen a single time; less than 3.5% belongs to the top ten. Sample: PBMCs or T cells enriched from blood (not recorded which). The TCR comes from a woman aged 25 to 39 who had been exposed to COVID-19.

The CDR3 reads CASTGGNRASPLHF. CDR3 DNA: TGTGCCAGCACCGGGGGGAACAGGGCTTCACCCCTCCACTTT. The chain uses TRBV2 and TRBJ1-6; weak D call: TRBD1 (6 bases). Trimming stripped 7 bases from V and 9 bases from J, with 16 bases between. Germline V gene data show CDR1 as SNHLY and CDR2 as FYNNEI. CDR3 size: 14 residues.